This T cell receptor beta chain was captured by sequencing in a study of blood T cell repertoires in acute mononucleosis (dated by TCRdb to about 2020). Context from the whole study: Convalescent samples were collected 5 to 8 months after the acute presentation, representing the memory response. The mean blood EBV load was 3.5 to 4 log10 genome copies per million B cells in acute infection and just over 2.5 at convalescence. Overall results and qualifications from the work: In TCR repertoire selection for BRLF1 (YVL-BR), TCRalpha CDR3 motifs took on a dominant role, whereas TCRbeta played only a minimal one. The low acute-to-convalescent clonotype overlap might be partly explained by sampling error, because only a fraction of each donor's blood was analyzed. Only a few donors were included in the cohort, so group averages were based on very few individuals. Although only 8% to 9% of unique acute clonotypes carried over into convalescence, these persisting clonotypes made up most of the response, and the remainder were seemingly replaced by new, diverse de novo clonotypes.

This clone has at least ten counts. One base away there is no much larger clone; base qualities are not given. Total RNA from at least 8,000 sorted tetramer+ CD8 T cells was reverse transcribed into cDNA for TCR profiling. CDR3 regions were amplified by PCR with primers annealing to V and J regions, adding unique molecular identifiers to track templates. TCRalpha and TCRbeta chains were profiled using the immunoSEQ platform, including its sequencing and error-correction standards. As for the authors' bioinformatics: Clonal copy numbers were corrected for sequencing and PCR errors, and IMGT conventions were followed to define CDR3s. Analysis was restricted to productive rearrangements and performed with immunoSEQ Analyzer versions 2.0 and 3.0, while gene-pairing frequencies underwent further processing in Microsoft Excel. V-J pairings were visualized as Circos plots, and CDR3 motifs were found with MEME plus a custom motifSearch program. The probability of generation of TCR sequences was calculated using the OLGA algorithm. Clonotypes seen at both visits were called persistent; those seen only acutely were nonpersistent; those seen only at convalescence were de novo. An amino acid clonotype used by more than one donor was defined as a public TCR. TCRdb's version of the immuneACCESS table is confined to in-frame rearrangements and falls short of the full clone set. An unresolved V gene accounts for under half of the shortfall where checked; the remainder is of unknown origin. That table furnishes V, J and clone size, whereas the DNA furnished D and trimming. For this sample the table gives hundreds of clones, of which under 30% were detected only once. Approximately 54% of the sample rests with the top ten.

Per the publication, the time point label means: convalescence about 6 months (5-8 months) after acute presentation (visit 7). CD8 T cell responses to two immunodominant EBV epitopes, BRLF1 109 (YVL-BR) and BMLF1 280 (GLC-BM), were tracked in the study over primary infection. Primary EBV infection was taken to be indicated by a positive serum heterophile antibody test and EBV viral capsid antigen-specific IgM. As a first step, magnetic positive selection (MACS) was used to enrich total CD8 T cells from the PBMCs. A FACSAria III was used to sort live CD3+ CD8+ tetramer+ cells to a purity above 90%. A PE-conjugated tetramer loaded with the BRLF1 109-117 peptide was used for cell sorting. Directly ex vivo after tetramer sorting, the TCR repertoires of EBV epitope-specific CD8 T cells were deep-sequenced at acute infection and at convalescence. A few people aged roughly 18 to 30 with clinical acute infectious mononucleosis and laboratory evidence of primary EBV infection were used as donors. Heparinized peripheral blood was collected when donors presented clinically with mononucleosis symptoms and again about 6 months afterward. PBMCs were isolated by Ficoll-Paque density gradient centrifugation.

V and J are truncated by 6 bases and 6 bases respectively, leaving an intervening sequence of 21 bases. The CDR3 has 15 amino acids, counting the end cysteine and phenylalanine. Of all the DNA, just the CDR3 is kept, 45 bases in frame from base 1. The germline V gene sets CDR1 to MDHEN and CDR2 to SYDVKM. The sequence was collected from a man younger than 35 with infectious mononucleosis caused by EBV. Sample: EBV YVL epitope tetramer+ CD8+ T cells sorted from PBMCs, taken during convalescence from infectious mononucleosis. The cell subset or site label, as the study defines it: CD8 T cells binding a tetramer with EBV BRLF1 109-117 peptide (YVL-BR). The chain is made from TRBV28 and TRBJ2-7, with the D segment identity uncertain. The nucleotide sequence reads TGTGCCAGCAGCCCCCTATTGGGGTCCGGAACCGAGCAGTACTTC. Its protein is CASSPLLGSGTEQYF.